One T cell receptor (beta chain) is described in this entry. Its antigen is undetermined. Treatment reported: roughly ten-day PBMC culture with coronavirus spike peptide pools or control peptides (ViraFEST assay). Via ViraFEST, peptide pools expanded antigen-specific T cells before TCR sequencing. The Oncomine TCR Beta short-read assay sequenced DNA from cultured CD4+ T cells. TCRdb recomputed calls from the PCR reads with MiXCR, one row per CDR3 protein. The data show around 10,000 distinct CDR3 sequences, with around half seen just once and roughly 8.5% held by the top ten. This sample stems from a study of vaccination and CD4 T cells after COVID-19. This CDR3 has 17 residues. After removal of 6 bases from V and 1 base from J, the junction contained 8 bases not matched to a gene. Germline-derived CDR1 and CDR2 are SNHLY and FYNNEI. Study outcomes and limitations: SARS-CoV-2-reactive clonotype medians increased from around 20 to 38, not significantly.

The specimen sequenced was CD4+ T cells from blood, cultured in vitro. The rearrangement links TRBV2 to TRBJ2-2; the match to TRBD2 covers 10 bases. This clonotype was obtained from a human donor who had recovered from COVID-19. The CDR3 bases are TGTGCCAGCAGGGACCCACTAGCGGGAATGAACACCGGGGAGCTGTTTTTT. It is translated as CASRDPLAGMNTGELFF.